The sequence of this T cell receptor (beta chain) was determined in a study of low-dose radiotherapy and immunotherapy resistance in tumors. Study information: With fractions of 0.5 Gy given every 2 weeks, Cohort 1 accumulated a total of 6.5 Gy. Those assigned to Cohort 2 were treated with 1 Gy per fraction every two weeks (13 Gy in total over 26 weeks). Patients took aspirin 300 mg by mouth once daily. This continued for four cycles, starting on cycle 1 day 1.

Germline lookup yields CDR1 LGHDT and CDR2 YNNKEL (reference sequence). With 2 bases clipped from V and 5 bases from J, the junction kept 3 bases outside the gene matches. The CDR3 runs 16 residues. With TRAV- and TRBV-specific primers, first-strand cDNA was made, covering the alpha and beta chains. Over approximately 20 PCR cycles, TCRs were amplified from a constant-region primer and V-primer adapter. TCRdb itself ran the reads through MiXCR, one entry per CDR3 protein. This table has approximately 84,000 distinct CDR3 sequences, 15% to 20% appearing once. The time point is: after trial treatment. The treatment: LDRT plus nivolumab, ipilimumab, low-dose cyclophosphamide and aspirin (RACIN trial). Donors received a regimen that comprised nivolumab, ipilimumab, aspirin, low-dose cyclophosphamide and low-dose radiotherapy. This clonotype was observed at least ten times.

The chain combines TRBV3-1 with TRBJ2-2; TRBD1 matches 12 bases. Sequenced here: PBMCs, sampled after low-dose radiotherapy plus immunotherapy. The receptor comes from a male donor with prostate cancer. CDR3 residues: CASSQRDRGRTGELFF. In DNA form, the CDR3 reads TGTGCCAGCAGCCAACGGGACAGGGGGCGGACCGGGGAGCTGTTTTTT.